A single sample is the source of the 28 T cell receptor beta chains below, sequenced in a study of blood T cell repertoires in COVID-19. Sequenced by immunoSEQ multiplex PCR; TCRdb stores in-frame clones only, minus some. This table has 150,000 to 170,000 clones, approximately 78% appearing once. The material sequenced was peripheral blood. These receptors came from a man at least 80 years old with acute or convalescent COVID-19.

As regards this clone: This sample includes further DNA sequences coding for the same CDR3. The J gene is TRBJ2-1, the V gene TRBV5-1; weak D call: TRBD2 (5 bases). V dropped 1 base and J dropped 0 bases, with 8 bases sitting between them. The length of the CDR3 is 15 residues. CDR1 and CDR2 (germline): SGHRS, YFSETQ. CDR3 residues: CASSLSGSSYNEQFF. In DNA, the CDR3 is TGCGCCAGCAGCTTGTCGGGGAGCTCCTACAATGAGCAGTTCTTC.

This clone was counted a few times. The J gene is TRBJ1-1, the V gene TRBV5-1, with TRBD1 matching over 9 bases. Germline V gives CDR1 SGHRS, CDR2 YFSETQ. The V segment lost 5 bases and the J segment 6 bases; nucleotides outside the gene matches: 5. This CDR3 comprises 13 residues. This chain's CDR3 is CASSWTGAAEAFF. The CDR3, as DNA: TGCGCCAGCAGTTGGACAGGGGCCGCTGAAGCTTTCTTT.

The chain combines TRBV7-3 with TRBJ2-1, with 10 bases fitting TRBD1. The germline gives CDR1 SGHTA, CDR2 FQGTGA. V trimming: 5 bases; J trimming: 5 bases; junction bases outside the gene matches: 9. This CDR3 comprises 16 residues. DNA for the CDR3: TGTGCCAGCAGCCTCGGGCCGGGACAGGGGAACAATGAGCAGTTCTTC. Its protein is CASSLGPGQGNNEQFF.

J is TRBJ2-1 and V is TRBV5-4; 9 nucleotides agree with TRBD2. CDR3 size: 15 residues. Trimming at V came to 3 bases and at J to 6 bases, leaving 7 bases not matched to a gene. Germline assignment: CDR1 SGHNT and CDR2 YYREEE (reference sequence). CDR3: CASSSVNSGGNEQFF. DNA for the CDR3: TGTGCCAGCAGCTCCGTTAATAGCGGGGGCAATGAGCAGTTCTTC.

In its sample, this clone was seen a few times. The chain couples TRBV2 to TRBJ2-7; perhaps TRBD2 as D (5 bases). Per the germline V gene, CDR1 is SNHLY and CDR2 is FYNNEI. Trimming took 6 bases from V and 4 from J, leaving 19 bases between them. CDR3 length equals 15 residues. CDR3 sequence: CASSEQSTPGYEQYF. As DNA, the CDR3 is TGTGCCAGCAGCGAGCAGTCCACCCCGGGATACGAGCAGTACTTC.

The CDR3: CASSPAGVDGGYTF. DNA for the CDR3: TGTGCCAGCAGCCCCGCAGGGGTCGATGGTGGCTACACCTTC. V usage is TRBV9 and J usage is TRBJ1-2, with D perhaps matching TRBD1 (6 bases). The germline gives CDR1 SGDLS, CDR2 YYNGEE. V was trimmed by 4 bases and J by 7 bases, leaving 17 bases between them. The CDR3 is 14 amino acids.

The V call is TRBV5-1, the J call TRBJ2-5, with 9 bases that match TRBD2. The V segment lost 4 bases and the J segment 1 base; nucleotides outside the gene matches: 8. In germline, CDR1 is SGHRS, CDR2 YFSETQ. This CDR3 contains 16 residues. The CDR3 DNA sequence: TGCGCCAGCAGCACTTCCCCGACTAGCGGCCAAGAGACCCAGTACTTC. Translated: CASSTSPTSGQETQYF.

The rearrangement links TRBV30 to TRBJ2-7; no clear D gene. This CDR3 is built from 10 residues. Looked up from germline, CDR1 is GTSNPN and CDR2 is SVGIG (reference sequence). V shed 5 bases and J shed 4 bases, with 6 bases lying between them. CDR3 residues: CAWGNYEQYF. In nucleotides, the CDR3 is TGTGCCTGGGGCAATTACGAGCAGTACTTC.

The rearrangement uses TRBV7-3 and TRBJ2-2, with a possible D match to TRBD1 (6 bases). The germline CDR1 and CDR2 sequences are SGHTA and FQGTGA. The V and J ends lost 4 bases and 2 bases respectively, with 8 bases between them. The CDR3 extends over 14 amino acids. CDR3 sequence: CASSSGANTGELFF. CDR3 DNA sequence: TGTGCCAGCAGCTCAGGGGCCAACACCGGGGAGCTGTTTTTT. The entire variable domain, with the rest obtained from reference TRBV7-3 and TRBJ2-2, is as follows: GAGVSQTPSNKVTEKGKYVELRCDPISGHTALYWYRQSLGQGPEFLIYFQGTGAADDSGLPNDRFFAVRPEGSVSTLKIQRTERGDSAVYLCASSSGANTGELFFGEGSRLTVL.

This sequence joins TRBV5-4 and TRBJ2-1; the D gene is possibly TRBD1 (6 bases). This CDR3 region has 12 residues. The V gene's germline CDR1 is SGHNT and CDR2 YYREEE (reference sequence). Trimming shortened V by 2 bases and J by 8 bases, and 8 bases separated the two germline ends. CDR3 coding DNA: TGTGCCAGCAGCTTCAGGGGTTATGAGCAGTTCTTC. Encoded protein: CASSFRGYEQFF.

This chain joins TRBV7-8 and TRBJ1-1; possible D gene TRBD1, 6 bases. The V gene's germline CDR1 is SGHVS and CDR2 FQNEAQ. The V gene lost 1 base and the J gene lost 9 bases, with 18 bases spanning the gap. This CDR3 comprises 15 residues. CDR3 amino acids: CASSLGIYSDRKAFF. In nucleotides, the CDR3 is TGTGCCAGCAGCTTAGGGATTTATTCGGACAGAAAAGCTTTCTTT. Variable domain in full (rest from reference TRBV7-8 and TRBJ1-1): GAGVSQSPRYKVAKRGQDVALRCDPISGHVSLFWYQQALGQGPEFLTYFQNEAQLDKSGLPSDRFFAERPEGSVSTLKIQRTQQEDSAVYLCASSLGIYSDRKAFFGQGTRLTVV.

This chain links TRBV27 with TRBJ1-6; TRBD1 is a possible D gene (5 bases). Trimming shortened V by 6 bases and J by 6 bases, and 12 bases separated the two germline ends. The germline gives CDR1 MNHEY, CDR2 SMNVEV (reference sequence). The CDR3 sequence is 14 residues long. CDR3 in DNA: TGTGCCAGCAGCGCCTGGCAGGGTAATTCACCCCTCCACTTT. Its protein product is CASSAWQGNSPLHF.

The V and J genes are TRBV24-1 and TRBJ1-2; D is uncertain. The CDR3 runs to 14 residues. Between the trimmed V and J ends, which lost 0 bases and 2 bases, there was a span of 6 bases. Germline V gene data show CDR1 as KGHDR and CDR2 as SFDVKD. CDR3 DNA: TGTGCCACCAGTGATTTGCCTTTAAACTATGGCTACACCTTC. Its translation: CATSDLPLNYGYTF.

This rearrangement joins TRBV5-5 to TRBJ1-1; possible D gene TRBD1, 5 bases. The germline V gene has CDR1 SGHKS and CDR2 YYEKEE (reference sequence). There are 15 residues in the CDR3. V was cut by 4 bases and J by 6 bases, with 19 bases left in between. The CDR3 DNA sequence: TGTGCCAGCAGCAGGGGTGGGCCTGCGGTTCCTGAAGCTTTCTTT. Protein: CASSRGGPAVPEAFF.

This clone was seen only a few times. This sequence joins TRBV7-2 and TRBJ2-7; TRBD1 might be the D (6 bases). Trimming shortened V by 0 bases and J by 0 bases, and 12 bases separated the two germline ends. Germline assignment: CDR1 SGHTA and CDR2 FQGNSA. The CDR3 runs 16 residues. CDR3 sequence: CASSLAPGASSYEQYF. The CDR3 nucleotides read TGTGCCAGCAGCTTAGCGCCAGGGGCCAGCTCCTACGAGCAGTACTTC.

The V call is TRBV4-3, the J call TRBJ2-1, with D possibly being TRBD2 (5 bases). From germline, CDR1 is LGHNA and CDR2 YSLEER. The CDR3 length is 16 residues. The germline V and J ends were trimmed by 0 bases and 0 bases, with 9 bases remaining between them. The CDR3 is CASSQDRGSSYNEQFF. CDR3 DNA: TGCGCCAGCAGCCAAGATCGAGGGAGCTCCTACAATGAGCAGTTCTTC.

This clone turned up a few times. The V gene is TRBV25-1, the J gene TRBJ2-2; 15 nucleotides line up with TRBD2. Trimming took 6 bases from V and 7 from J; bases not matched to a gene: 9. This CDR3 contains 17 residues. Germline V lookup: CDR1 MGHDK, CDR2 SYGVNS. CDR3 region: CASSPGLAGGPSGELFF. CDR3 DNA sequence: TGTGCCAGCAGCCCCGGACTAGCGGGGGGGCCAAGCGGGGAGCTGTTTTTT.

V and J are TRBV7-2 and TRBJ2-5; TRBD2 agrees at 14 bases. CDR1 and CDR2 (germline): SGHTA, FQGNSA. The V segment lost 3 bases and the J segment 5 bases; nucleotides outside the gene matches: 5. The CDR3 is made up of 16 amino acids. This chain's CDR3 is CASSLNGLAGGETQYF. Written as DNA, the CDR3 is TGTGCCAGCAGCTTGAACGGACTAGCGGGGGGCGAGACCCAGTACTTC.

The rearrangement joins TRBV30 to TRBJ2-1; D may be TRBD1 (5 bases). The CDR3 is 12 amino acids. Germline V gene data show CDR1 as GTSNPN and CDR2 as SVGIG (reference sequence). Trimming removed 3 bases at V and 4 bases at J, with 7 bases between. Here the CDR3 reads CAWSRQYNEQFF. DNA of the CDR3: TGTGCCTGGAGCAGACAGTACAATGAGCAGTTCTTC.

This rearrangement joins TRBV5-1 to TRBJ1-1, with 11 bases fitting TRBD1. Trimming at V came to 3 bases and at J to 4 bases, leaving 2 bases not matched to a gene. Germline CDR1 and CDR2: SGHRS and YFSETQ. This CDR3 comprises 14 residues. CDR3 amino acids: CASSSGQGGTEAFF. Written as DNA, the CDR3 is TGCGCCAGCAGCTCGGGACAGGGGGGCACTGAAGCTTTCTTT.

The chain combines TRBV27 with TRBJ2-2; 8 nucleotides line up with TRBD1. The CDR3 extends over 15 amino acids. CDR1 MNHEY and CDR2 SMNVEV come from the germline V gene (reference sequence). Trimming removed 6 bases from V and 6 bases from J; junction bases left unmatched: 9. The CDR3 spells CASRPGQGRAGELFF. The CDR3 nucleotides are TGTGCCAGCAGACCCGGACAGGGAAGGGCCGGGGAGCTGTTTTTT.

The chain joins TRBV2 to TRBJ1-4; D is unresolved. Looked up from germline, CDR1 is SNHLY and CDR2 is FYNNEI. Trimming removed 4 bases from V and 3 bases from J, with 9 bases in between. This CDR3 contains 14 residues. CDR3 nucleotide sequence: TGTGCCAGCAGTGTTGGCCTCGCTAATGAAAAACTGTTTTTT. This translates into CASSVGLANEKLFF.

In its sample, this clone was seen a few times. The DNA for the CDR3 is TGTGCCAGCAGCCGGACAGGGAACACTGAAGCTTTCTTT. Amino acid sequence: CASSRTGNTEAFF. This chain joins TRBV14 and TRBJ1-1; the match to TRBD1 covers 7 bases. CDR3 size: 13 residues. The ends lost 4 bases at V and 1 base at J; junction bases unmatched: 0. Germline lookup yields CDR1 SGHDN and CDR2 FVKESK.

The J gene is TRBJ2-1, the V gene TRBV4-2; tentatively, D is TRBD2 (6 bases). V gave up 1 base and J gave up 7 bases, with 11 bases separating them. The CDR3 contains 14 residues. Germline V gives CDR1 LGHNA, CDR2 YNFKEQ. CDR3 protein: CASSQGGRWNEQFF. CDR3 DNA sequence: TGTGCCAGCAGCCAAGGTGGGAGGTGGAATGAGCAGTTCTTC.

The chain links TRBV5-4 to TRBJ2-2, with 11 bases lining up with TRBD1. The CDR3 consists of 16 residues. Trimming removed 4 bases from V and 4 bases from J; junction bases left unmatched: 6. In germline, CDR1 is SGHNT, CDR2 YYREEE (reference sequence). CDR3 sequence: CASSRRTGGTTGELFF. The CDR3 DNA is TGTGCCAGCAGCCGTCGGACAGGGGGCACCACCGGGGAGCTGTTTTTT.

This chain joins TRBV4-3 and TRBJ2-7; 8 nucleotides line up with TRBD2. The V gene end was trimmed by 1 base and the J gene end by 6 bases; junction bases not matched to a gene: 5. The germline V gene encodes CDR1 LGHNA and CDR2 YSLEER. This CDR3 spans 14 amino acids. CDR3 amino acids: CASSQGGGSGEQYF. CDR3 in DNA: TGCGCCAGCAGCCAAGGCGGGGGGTCGGGCGAGCAGTACTTC.

The CDR3 spells CASSFKGTANTEAFF. CDR3 coding DNA: TGTGCCAGCAGTTTCAAAGGGACTGCGAACACTGAAGCTTTCTTT. V and J are TRBV11-1 and TRBJ1-1, with D possibly matching TRBD1 (5 bases). Trimming shortened V by 6 bases and J by 1 base, and 15 bases separated the two germline ends. Germline V gene lookup returns CDR1 SGHAT and CDR2 FQDESV (reference sequence). This CDR3 contains 15 residues.

This rearrangement joins TRBV19 to TRBJ2-3; no definite D call. CDR3 size: 14 residues. The V and J ends lost 0 bases and 1 base respectively, with 5 bases between them. In germline, CDR1 is LNHDA, CDR2 SQIVND (reference sequence). The CDR3 DNA follows: TGTGCCAGTAGTATAGACCCGGGCACAGATACGCAGTATTTT. Amino acids: CASSIDPGTDTQYF.